This TCR beta chain was identified in a study of shared clonotypes between healthy human individuals. Findings and caveats of the study: Four donors had 4% to 5% of their naive CD4 clonotypes in common.

The junction had 7 bases not matched to a gene; V was cut back by 4 bases and J by 4 bases. This CDR3 contains 15 residues. CDR1 is SGHDT, CDR2 YYEEEE, per germline. Points on this clone: What it binds is unknown.

Generated by immunoSEQ multiplex PCR, the TCRdb table keeps only in-frame clones and is missing some. The table includes about 1 million clones, around 76% detected once. The source of this sequence is a young man in good health. V gene TRBV5-6 combines with J gene TRBJ2-2; 7 nucleotides align to TRBD2. Specimen: memory CD4+ T cells sorted from blood. Subset defined: CD45RA-negative fraction. The CDR3: CASSVRDYFTGELFF. In DNA, the CDR3 is TGTGCCAGCAGCGTCCGGGACTATTTCACCGGGGAGCTGTTTTTT.